The 11 T cell receptor beta chains reported below all come from one sample, sequenced in a study of cytomegalovirus exposure and HLA in healthy donors. The primer mix had 60 Vbeta and 13 Jbeta primers. TCRdb keeps only in-frame clones here, not all; method: immunoSEQ multiplex PCR. The sample consists of 150,000 to 170,000 clones, more than 75% of them appearing once. The sample taken for sequencing was PBMCs. The origin of the receptors is a man aged 25 to 45 in good health and CMV-seropositive.

The chain employs TRBV19 and TRBJ2-3; 13 bases align to TRBD2. V gave up 6 bases and J gave up 6 bases; unmatched junction bases: 3. This CDR3 has 14 residues. Per germline, CDR1 LNHDA and CDR2 SQIVND (reference sequence). Here the CDR3 DNA reads TGTGCCAGTAGGGGGACTAGCGGGAAGGATACGCAGTATTTT. Translated: CASRGTSGKDTQYF.

The CDR3 DNA is TGCATCGGGTCAGAGGGGGACTATGGCTACACCTTC. It yields the protein CIGSEGDYGYTF. The J gene is TRBJ1-2, the V gene TRBV29-1, with D perhaps TRBD1 (6 bases). Germline assignment: CDR1 SQVTM and CDR2 ANQGSEA. This CDR3 contains 12 residues.

The chain has TRBV27 and TRBJ2-7, with 9 bases lining up with TRBD2. V was pared by 9 bases and J by 2 bases, with 5 bases of the junction left unmatched. Germline CDR1 reads MNHEY; CDR2 reads SMNVEV (reference sequence). The CDR3 has 13 amino acids. The CDR3 protein is CASGLARTYEQYF. The CDR3 coding sequence is TGTGCCAGTGGACTAGCGAGAACCTACGAGCAGTACTTC.

This rearrangement joins TRBV2 to TRBJ2-3, with 7 bases fitting TRBD1. Germline CDR1 SNHLY, CDR2 FYNNEI. CDR3 length equals 15 residues. J lost 2 bases, V lost 8 bases, and 10 bases had no gene match. CDR3 residues: CASGRERGHTDTQYF. CDR3 nucleotides: TGTGCCAGCGGCAGGGAAAGGGGGCACACAGATACGCAGTATTTT.

The chain couples TRBV5-6 to TRBJ2-3; the D gene is possibly TRBD1 (6 bases). The CDR3 totals 13 residues. V was trimmed by 4 bases and J by 4 bases, leaving 10 bases between them. CDR1 and CDR2 from the germline V gene are SGHDT and YYEEEE. This chain's CDR3 is CASSPNRADTQYF. CDR3 DNA: TGTGCCAGCAGCCCCAACAGGGCAGATACGCAGTATTTT.

The V call is TRBV23-1, the J call TRBJ2-1; D is unresolved. TRBV23-1 is placed among ORFs of uncertain function. Trimming stripped 8 bases from V and 5 bases from J, with 13 bases between. The CDR3 sequence is 13 residues long. The CDR3 coding sequence is TGCGCCAGCTGCCTTTCTGGCCACAATGAGCAGTTCTTC. This translates into CASCLSGHNEQFF.

The chain recombines TRBV19 with TRBJ2-3; TRBD2 aligns across 15 bases. This CDR3 is built from 21 residues. Per germline, CDR1 LNHDA and CDR2 SQIVND (reference sequence). The ends lost 4 bases at V and 0 bases at J; junction bases unmatched: 14. The CDR3 bases are TGTGCCAGTAGTACCTCCGCGGGACTAGCGGGGGGCCTAAGGAGCACAGATACGCAGTATTTT. Translated: CASSTSAGLAGGLRSTDTQYF.

This chain uses TRBV2 with TRBJ2-6; TRBD1 agrees at 7 bases. V was clipped by 6 bases and J by 2 bases; unmatched bases: 4. Germline CDR1 reads SNHLY; CDR2 reads FYNNEI. There are 15 residues in the CDR3. The CDR3 bases are TGTGCCAGCAGCCCCGACAGGGCTGGGGCCAACGTCCTGACTTTC. It is translated as CASSPDRAGANVLTF.

J is TRBJ2-5 and V is TRBV4-2, with D tentatively TRBD2 (5 bases). The CDR3 sequence is 16 residues long. With 0 bases removed from V and 5 bases from J, the gap between germline ends came to 16 bases. Germline V CDR1 and CDR2: LGHNA, YNFKEQ. The CDR3 here is CASSQDGWTGEETQYF. The CDR3 bases are TGTGCCAGCAGCCAAGATGGCTGGACTGGGGAGGAGACCCAGTACTTC.

A word on this clone: At one of its ends the junction is not consistent with the germline gene, which may arise from a read error. This sequence joins TRBV12-5 and TRBJ2-3; D is ambiguous. CDR1 LGHNT and CDR2 FRNRAP come from the germline V gene. This CDR3 spans 13 amino acids. The CDR3 region is CASGTSDTYTQYF. As DNA, the CDR3 is TGTGCTAGTGGCACGTCCGACACATATACGCAGTATTTT.

For this clone: Other DNA sequences of this sample code for an identical CDR3. The chain carries TRBV28 and TRBJ2-1; TRBD2 aligns across 14 bases. V shed 6 bases and J 9 bases; nucleotides not matched to a gene: 7. From germline, CDR1 is MDHEN and CDR2 SYDVKM. The CDR3 is 15 amino acids. CDR3 sequence: CASSPGLAGAGEQFF. The CDR3 region has the DNA TGTGCCAGCAGCCCGGGACTAGCGGGGGCGGGTGAGCAGTTCTTC.